One sample yielded the 18 T cell receptor beta chains listed below, sequenced in a study of vaccination and CD4 T cells after COVID-19. These receptors have no identified antigens. The Oncomine TCR Beta short-read assay was applied to DNA of cultured CD4+ T cells. TCRdb passed the PCR reads through MiXCR, listing each CDR3 protein once. The repertoire holds 20,000 to 25,000 distinct CDR3 sequences, with more than 30% as singletons. Stated time point: late sampling 161 to 241 days after vaccination in a few convalescent patients. Regarding treatment: approximately nine-day PBMC culture with coronavirus spike peptide pools or control peptides (ViraFEST assay). Source: CD4+ T cells from blood, cultured in vitro, taken about 7 months after SARS-CoV-2 vaccination. The receptors come from a human donor who had recovered from COVID-19.

Details on this clonotype: One junction end does not reproduce the germline sequence, and a read error may be involved. The chain joins TRBV28 to TRBJ1-2, with D perhaps TRBD1 (6 bases). CDR3 length: 13 amino acids. CDR1 and CDR2 from the germline V gene are MDHEN and SYDVKM. CDR3 sequence: CASSLGRGYGCTF. CDR3 DNA: TGTGCCAGCAGCTTAGGCAGGGGCTATGGCTGCACCTTC.

This clonotype was picked up a small number of times. This rearrangement joins TRBV20-1 to TRBJ2-3, with D uncertain. Between the trimmed V and J ends, which lost 3 bases and 4 bases, there was a span of 14 bases. Per the germline V gene, CDR1 is DFQATT and CDR2 is SNEGSKA (reference sequence). The CDR3 runs to 14 residues. The CDR3 DNA reads as TGCAGTGCTAGCCAGACTCCTTCCGCAGATACGCAGTATTTT. It codes for CSASQTPSADTQYF.

This chain links TRBV28 with TRBJ1-1; D may be TRBD1 (6 bases). The CDR3 is 18 amino acids. CDR1 is MDHEN, CDR2 SYDVKM, per germline. V lost 7 bases to trimming and J lost 1 base, with 25 bases between them. The CDR3, as DNA: TGTGCCAGCAAGGAGGGGGGGGTAGCATTGGGGCCGAACACTGAAGCTTTCTTT. It specifies CASKEGGVALGPNTEAFF. The full variable domain, its missing parts supplied by reference TRBV28 and TRBJ1-1, is DVKVTQSSRYLVKRTGEKVFLECVQDMDHENMFWYRQDPGLGLRLIYFSYDVKMKEKGDIPEGYSVSREKKERFSLILESASTNQTSMYLCASKEGGVALGPNTEAFFGQGTRLTVV.

The chain recombines TRBV6-1 with TRBJ2-2; TRBD1 or TRBD2 may be the D gene (5 bases each). The CDR3 consists of 15 residues. Germline V gene data show CDR1 as MNHNS and CDR2 as SASEGT. V lost 6 bases and J 5 bases, leaving 16 bases between the germline ends. CDR3 sequence (DNA): TGTGCCAGCAGCCTGACCTGGGGGAAGACCGGGGAGCTGTTTTTT. Amino acid sequence: CASSLTWGKTGELFF.

The chain links TRBV7-9 to TRBJ1-1; D may be TRBD1 (6 bases). The V gene lost 5 bases and the J gene lost 8 bases, with 18 bases spanning the gap. The CDR3 consists of 14 residues. Germline V CDR1 and CDR2: SEHNR, FQNEAQ (reference sequence). CDR3 in amino acids: CASSRRRGGIEAFF. CDR3 DNA sequence: TGTGCCAGCAGCCGAAGGCGCGGGGGCATCGAAGCTTTCTTT.

The chain uses TRBV28 and TRBJ2-7; D is undetermined. This CDR3 region has 13 residues. The germline V gene has CDR1 MDHEN and CDR2 SYDVKM. V lost 5 bases and J 5 bases, leaving 13 bases between the germline ends. The CDR3 protein is CASSSMGWDEQYF. Written as DNA, the CDR3 is TGTGCCAGCAGTAGCATGGGCTGGGACGAGCAGTACTTC.

The chain joins TRBV20-1 to TRBJ2-7, with D perhaps matching TRBD2 (6 bases). V shed 6 bases and J shed 3 bases, with 18 bases lying between them. The CDR3 spans 14 residues. The germline V gene encodes CDR1 DFQATT and CDR2 SNEGSKA (reference sequence). DNA of the CDR3: TGCAGTGCCGTTTTTATGCGGGGCTTCTACGAGCAGTACTTC. Protein: CSAVFMRGFYEQYF.

As for this clonotype: Since the CDR3 does not end with the conserved phenylalanine or tryptophan, this likely comes from a read error. The chain is built from TRBV5-4 and TRBJ2-5, with 10 positions matching TRBD2. This CDR3 has 14 amino acids. Trimming removed 4 bases from V and 4 bases from J; junction bases left unmatched: 4. Per germline, CDR1 SGHNT and CDR2 YYREEE (reference sequence). In nucleotides, the CDR3 is TGTGCCAGCAGCGCAGCGGGAGGGCCAGAGACCCAGTACCTC. Protein sequence: CASSAAGGPETQYL.

The V and J genes are TRBV28 and TRBJ2-2; 10 bases align to TRBD2. Per the germline V gene, CDR1 is MDHEN and CDR2 is SYDVKM. Trimming at V came to 8 bases and at J to 6 bases, leaving 0 bases not matched to a gene. The CDR3 totals 12 residues. CDR3 DNA: TGTGCCAGCGGACTAGCGGCCGGGGAGCTGTTTTTT. Translating it yields CASGLAAGELFF. The full variable domain, in which reference TRBV28 and TRBJ2-2 provide the parts outside the CDR3, is DVKVTQSSRYLVKRTGEKVFLECVQDMDHENMFWYRQDPGLGLRLIYFSYDVKMKEKGDIPEGYSVSREKKERFSLILESASTNQTSMYLCASGLAAGELFFGEGSRLTVL.

This rearrangement joins TRBV7-3 to TRBJ2-5; TRBD2 might be the D (7 bases). Deletions cut 6 bases from V and 5 bases from J, with 19 bases between. Germline assignment: CDR1 SGHTA and CDR2 FQGTGA. The CDR3 covers 15 residues. DNA of the CDR3: TGTGCCAGCAGTCTAAGACGGGGGGCGAGGGAGACCCAGTACTTC. This translates into CASSLRRGARETQYF.

CDR3 nucleotides: TGTGCCAGCAGCCGGACATTAAGGGGGCAGTACTTC. Translation gives CASSRTLRGQYF. The V and J genes are TRBV7-8 and TRBJ2-7; the D gene is possibly TRBD1 (5 bases). V lost 5 bases and J 9 bases, leaving 14 bases between the germline ends. CDR1 SGHVS and CDR2 FQNEAQ come from the germline V gene. This CDR3 is 12 amino acids long.

The chain uses TRBV20-1 and TRBJ1-1; 8 positions match TRBD1. Per germline, CDR1 DFQATT and CDR2 SNEGSKA (reference sequence). The V segment lost 3 bases and the J segment 3 bases; nucleotides outside the gene matches: 0. The CDR3 spans 12 residues. CDR3: CSARTGDTEAFF. The CDR3 DNA is TGCAGTGCTAGGACAGGGGACACTGAAGCTTTCTTT.

This clonotype was seen a handful of times. This chain links TRBV6-1 with TRBJ2-5, with D perhaps given as TRBD1 or TRBD2 (6 bases each). V lost 5 bases and J 5 bases, leaving 12 bases between the germline ends. Germline V CDR1 and CDR2: MNHNS, SASEGT. The CDR3 runs to 13 residues. In nucleotides, the CDR3 is TGTGCCAGCAGTAACAGGGAGGCGGAGACCCAGTACTTC. This sequence encodes CASSNREAETQYF.

The chain has TRBV6-2 or TRBV6-3 and TRBJ2-1; 7 bases line up with TRBD2. Trimming took 5 bases from V and 4 from J; bases not matched to a gene: 5. This CDR3 comprises 14 residues. The V gene's germline CDR1 is MNHEY and CDR2 SVGEGT. The CDR3 sequence: CASSLGGEYNEQFF. The CDR3 DNA follows: TGTGCCAGCAGTCTGGGGGGGGAGTACAATGAGCAGTTCTTC.

This clonotype occurred a few times. The chain combines TRBV7-3 with TRBJ2-1; possibly TRBD1 for D (5 bases). Germline CDR1 and CDR2: SGHTA and FQGTGA. The CDR3 has 13 residues. Trimming removed 5 bases from V and 5 bases from J, with 10 bases in between. CDR3 nucleotides: TGTGCCAGCAGCCTGGGGCCAGACAATGAGCAGTTCTTC. Encoded protein: CASSLGPDNEQFF.

The chain carries TRBV19 and TRBJ2-6; 9 bases align to TRBD1. CDR1 is LNHDA and CDR2 is SQIVND in the germline V gene (reference sequence). The CDR3 runs to 20 residues. J was trimmed by 3 bases and V by 1 base; bases with no gene match: 13. The CDR3: CASSIGPLTGGANGANVLTF. The CDR3 DNA reads TGTGCCAGTAGTATAGGACCCCTTACAGGGGGCGCGAATGGGGCCAACGTCCTGACTTTC.

The chain employs TRBV6-1 and TRBJ2-2; 14 positions agree with TRBD2. V shed 7 bases and J 1 base; nucleotides not matched to a gene: 8. The germline V gene encodes CDR1 MNHNS and CDR2 SASEGT. This CDR3 spans 18 amino acids. The CDR3 sequence is CASTRLAGGPLNTGELFF. In DNA form, the CDR3 reads TGTGCCAGCACTCGACTAGCGGGAGGGCCTTTGAACACCGGGGAGCTGTTTTTT.

V usage is TRBV25-1 and J usage is TRBJ2-5; 10 positions agree with TRBD2. From germline, CDR1 is MGHDK and CDR2 SYGVNS. The CDR3 totals 14 residues. With V trimmed by 4 bases and J by 5 bases, 4 bases remained unmatched. CDR3 DNA: TGTGCCAGCAGTGGACTAGCGGGTATGGAGACCCAGTACTTC. It codes for CASSGLAGMETQYF.